This TCR beta chain was identified in a study of shared clonotypes between healthy human individuals. Profiling relied on immunoSEQ multiplex PCR, and the TCRdb table lists in-frame clones only, not all of them. This sample has about 2 million clones; roughly 96% occur once, and the top ten carry roughly 0.13%. The CDR3 is 11 residues long. V was cut by 7 bases and J by 3 bases, with 6 bases left in between. Germline CDR1 is LNHDA and CDR2 is SQIVND (reference sequence). The J gene is TRBJ1-1, the V gene TRBV19; no firm D call. This receptor was obtained from a man younger than 35 in good health. Sequencing was done on a sample of naive CD4+ T cells sorted from blood. Subset denoted: CD45RA+ positively selected. The CDR3 protein is CASTTHTEAFF. The CDR3 DNA reads TGTGCCAGTACCACCCACACTGAAGCTTTCTTT.